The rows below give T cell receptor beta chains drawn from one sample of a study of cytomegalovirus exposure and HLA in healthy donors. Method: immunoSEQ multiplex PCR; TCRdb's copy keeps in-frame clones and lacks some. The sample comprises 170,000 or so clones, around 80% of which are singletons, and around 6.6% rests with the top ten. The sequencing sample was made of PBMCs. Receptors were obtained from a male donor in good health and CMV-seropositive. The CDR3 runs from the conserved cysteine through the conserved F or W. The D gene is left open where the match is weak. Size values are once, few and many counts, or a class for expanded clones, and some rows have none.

CDR3 protein: CASLPRGYGYTF
CDR3 DNA: TGTGCCAGCTTACCGCGGGGGTATGGCTACACCTTC
J gene: TRBJ1-2
V gene: TRBV2
D gene: .
clone size: .

CDR3 protein: CASSFGAYYEQYF
CDR3 DNA: TGTGCCAGCAGCTTTGGGGCTTACTACGAGCAGTACTTC
J gene: TRBJ2-7
V gene: TRBV7-2
D gene: .
clone size: .

CDR3 protein: CASSNPRTSGTDEQFF
CDR3 DNA: TGTGCCAGCAGCAACCCCCGGACTAGCGGGACTGATGAGCAGTTCTTC
J gene: TRBJ2-1
V gene: TRBV7-2
D gene: TRBD2
clone size: .

CDR3 protein: CASSLGSGPPYNEQFF
CDR3 DNA: TGTGCCAGCAGCTTAGGGAGCGGGCCCCCCTACAATGAGCAGTTCTTC
J gene: TRBJ2-1
V gene: TRBV7-2
D gene: .
clone size: .

CDR3 protein: CASRKPGGSKYNEQFF
CDR3 DNA: TGTGCCAGCAGAAAACCAGGGGGCAGTAAGTACAATGAGCAGTTCTTC
J gene: TRBJ2-1
V gene: TRBV27
D gene: TRBD1
clone size: .

CDR3 protein: CASNSILYEQYF
CDR3 DNA: TGTGCCAGCAACTCCATCCTCTACGAGCAGTACTTC
J gene: TRBJ2-7
V gene: TRBV2
D gene: .
clone size: .

CDR3 protein: CASSLGTTNTGELFF
CDR3 DNA: TGTGCCAGCAGTTTAGGGACAACGAACACCGGGGAGCTGTTTTTT
J gene: TRBJ2-2
V gene: TRBV28
D gene: .
clone size: .

CDR3 protein: CSAKRGTEAFF
CDR3 DNA: TGCAGTGCAAAGAGGGGGACTGAAGCTTTCTTT
J gene: TRBJ1-1
V gene: TRBV20-1
D gene: .
clone size: few

CDR3 protein: CASSPGTGGDTIYF
CDR3 DNA: TGTGCCAGCAGCCCCGGGACAGGGGGGGACACCATATATTTT
J gene: TRBJ1-3
V gene: TRBV7-9
D gene: TRBD1
clone size: .

CDR3 protein: CASSQGQGARETQYF
CDR3 DNA: TGCGCCAGCAGCCAAGGACAGGGGGCTCGGGAGACCCAGTACTTC
J gene: TRBJ2-5
V gene: TRBV4-1
D gene: TRBD1
clone size: .

CDR3 protein: CASSASGRAGEQYF
CDR3 DNA: TGTGCCAGCAGCGCCAGCGGGAGGGCCGGAGAGCAGTACTTC
J gene: TRBJ2-7
V gene: TRBV11-1
D gene: TRBD2
clone size: .

CDR3 protein: CASRSSPANVLTF
CDR3 DNA: TGTGCCAGCAGGTCCTCCCCGGCCAACGTCCTGACTTTC
J gene: TRBJ2-6
V gene: TRBV27
D gene: .
clone size: .

CDR3 protein: CASSYRTSGRAEETQYF
CDR3 DNA: TGTGCCAGCAGCTACCGTACTAGCGGGAGGGCCGAGGAGACCCAGTACTTC
J gene: TRBJ2-5
V gene: TRBV7-9
D gene: TRBD2
clone size: once

CDR3 protein: CASSLAGGGDTDTQYF
CDR3 DNA: TGCGCCAGCAGCTTGGCCGGGGGGGGCGACACAGATACGCAGTATTTT
J gene: TRBJ2-3
V gene: TRBV5-1
D gene: TRBD2
clone size: .

CDR3 protein: CASSSIEGLGNTEAFF
CDR3 DNA: TGTGCCAGCAGTTCCATTGAGGGACTCGGGAACACTGAAGCTTTCTTT
J gene: TRBJ1-1
V gene: TRBV28
D gene: .
clone size: .

CDR3 protein: CASSRDGSSGNTIYF
CDR3 DNA: TGTGCCAGCTCCCGCGACGGGAGCTCTGGAAACACCATATATTTT
J gene: TRBJ1-3
V gene: TRBV18
D gene: .
clone size: .

CDR3 protein: CSGSLAGEGDEQFF
CDR3 DNA: TGCAGCGGCTCACTAGCGGGAGAGGGCGATGAGCAGTTCTTC
J gene: TRBJ2-1
V gene: TRBV29-1
D gene: TRBD2
clone size: .

CDR3 protein: CASRSLLAGDYEQYF
CDR3 DNA: TGTGCCAGCAGATCTCTACTAGCGGGGGACTACGAGCAGTACTTC
J gene: TRBJ2-7
V gene: TRBV27
D gene: TRBD2
clone size: .

CDR3 protein: CASSRTGENYGYTF
CDR3 DNA: TGTGCCAGCAGTAGGACAGGGGAGAACTATGGCTACACCTTC
J gene: TRBJ1-2
V gene: TRBV6-1
D gene: TRBD1
clone size: .

CDR3 protein: CASRETGNSNQPQHF
CDR3 DNA: TGTGCCAGTAGGGAGACAGGGAATAGCAATCAGCCCCAGCATTTT
J gene: TRBJ1-5
V gene: TRBV19
D gene: TRBD1
clone size: .

CDR3 protein: CSVEVRFEAFF
CDR3 DNA: TGCAGCGTTGAGGTCCGGTTTGAAGCTTTCTTT
J gene: TRBJ1-1
V gene: TRBV29-1
D gene: .
clone size: .

CDR3 protein: CASSLGTSGRAANEQFF
CDR3 DNA: TGTGCCAGCAGCTTAGGAACTAGCGGGAGAGCGGCGAATGAGCAGTTCTTC
J gene: TRBJ2-1
V gene: TRBV11-3
D gene: TRBD2
clone size: .

CDR3 protein: CSVGTGGTGELFF
CDR3 DNA: TGCAGCGTTGGGACAGGGGGCACCGGGGAGCTGTTTTTT
J gene: TRBJ2-2
V gene: TRBV29-1
D gene: TRBD1
clone size: .

CDR3 protein: CASSAGGAYIQYF
CDR3 DNA: TGTGCCAGCAGCGCAGGAGGGGCCTACATTCAGTACTTC
J gene: TRBJ2-4
V gene: TRBV7-2
D gene: .
clone size: .

CDR3 protein: CASSLSGQSTDTQYF
CDR3 DNA: TGTGCCAGCAGCCTCTCGGGACAGAGCACAGATACGCAGTATTTT
J gene: TRBJ2-3
V gene: TRBV7-9
D gene: TRBD1
clone size: once

CDR3 protein: CASSVATGPSGNTIYF
CDR3 DNA: TGTGCCAGCAGCGTAGCTACAGGGCCCTCTGGAAACACCATATATTTT
J gene: TRBJ1-3
V gene: TRBV9
D gene: .
clone size: .

CDR3 protein: CASREVGLAANYEQYF
CDR3 DNA: TGTGCCAGCAGGGAAGTGGGACTAGCGGCAAACTACGAGCAGTACTTC
J gene: TRBJ2-7
V gene: TRBV27
D gene: TRBD2
clone size: .

CDR3 protein: CASRRLAGDLDTQYF
CDR3 DNA: TGTGCCAGCAGGAGACTAGCGGGAGATTTAGATACGCAGTATTTT
J gene: TRBJ2-3
V gene: TRBV2
D gene: TRBD2
clone size: once

CDR3 protein: CASRYGGRTEAFF
CDR3 DNA: TGTGCCAGCAGATACGGAGGAAGGACTGAAGCTTTCTTT
J gene: TRBJ1-1
V gene: TRBV27
D gene: .
clone size: .

CDR3 protein: CASSPRGQVGTEAFF
CDR3 DNA: TGTGCCAGCAGCCCTAGGGGACAGGTTGGGACTGAAGCTTTCTTT
J gene: TRBJ1-1
V gene: TRBV7-2
D gene: TRBD1
clone size: .

CDR3 protein: CAISEVAGGSYEQYF
CDR3 DNA: TGTGCCATCAGTGAAGTGGCGGGAGGCTCCTACGAGCAGTACTTC
J gene: TRBJ2-7
V gene: TRBV10-3
D gene: TRBD2
clone size: .

CDR3 protein: CASSVDAGASLTDGYTF
CDR3 DNA: TGTGCCAGCAGCGTGGACGCAGGGGCGTCCCTAACGGATGGCTACACCTTC
J gene: TRBJ1-2
V gene: TRBV9
D gene: .
clone size: .

CDR3 protein: CARSSGRDEQYF
CDR3 DNA: TGTGCCAGATCTAGCGGGAGAGACGAGCAGTACTTC
J gene: TRBJ2-7
V gene: TRBV2
D gene: TRBD2
clone size: .

CDR3 protein: CASSQEVASTDTQYF
CDR3 DNA: TGTGCCAGCAGCCAAGAAGTAGCTAGCACAGATACGCAGTATTTT
J gene: TRBJ2-3
V gene: TRBV4-2
D gene: .
clone size: .

CDR3 protein: CASSRGGPAQYF
CDR3 DNA: TGTGCCAGCAGCCGCGGGGGACCCGCGCAGTATTTT
J gene: TRBJ2-3
V gene: TRBV11-3
D gene: TRBD2
clone size: once

CDR3 protein: CASSFAGRSDTQYF
CDR3 DNA: TGTGCCAGCAGCTTCGCCGGGAGGTCTGATACGCAGTATTTT
J gene: TRBJ2-3
V gene: TRBV9
D gene: TRBD2
clone size: few

CDR3 protein: CASSALAGAYEQYF
CDR3 DNA: TGTGCCAGCAGTGCCCTAGCGGGAGCCTACGAGCAGTACTTC
J gene: TRBJ2-7
V gene: TRBV6-1
D gene: TRBD2
clone size: .

CDR3 protein: CASRGQGRYGYTF
CDR3 DNA: TGTGCCAGCAGGGGACAGGGGAGGTACGGCTACACCTTC
J gene: TRBJ1-2
V gene: TRBV6-5
D gene: TRBD1
clone size: .

CDR3 protein: CASSPSGRANEQFF
CDR3 DNA: TGTGCCAGCTCACCGTCGGGAAGGGCCAATGAGCAGTTCTTC
J gene: TRBJ2-1
V gene: TRBV18
D gene: .
clone size: .

CDR3 protein: CASSPWTGSNEKLFF
CDR3 DNA: TGTGCCAGCAGCCCATGGACAGGATCTAATGAAAAACTGTTTTTT
J gene: TRBJ1-4
V gene: TRBV9
D gene: TRBD1
clone size: .

CDR3 protein: CASSFEGGVSNYGYTF
CDR3 DNA: TGTGCCAGCAGCTTCGAGGGGGGGGTTTCTAACTATGGCTACACCTTC
J gene: TRBJ1-2
V gene: TRBV7-9
D gene: .
clone size: .

CDR3 protein: CASSPTSGSSYEQYF
CDR3 DNA: TGCGCCAGCAGCCCTACTAGCGGAAGCTCCTACGAGCAGTACTTC
J gene: TRBJ2-7
V gene: TRBV5-1
D gene: TRBD2
clone size: .

CDR3 protein: CASVRENTEAFF
CDR3 DNA: TGTGCTAGTGTCCGGGAGAACACTGAAGCTTTCTTT
J gene: TRBJ1-1
V gene: TRBV12-5
D gene: .
clone size: .

CDR3 protein: CASRFWGRGLDTQYF
CDR3 DNA: TGTGCCAGCAGGTTCTGGGGGAGGGGCCTAGATACGCAGTATTTT
J gene: TRBJ2-3
V gene: TRBV27
D gene: TRBD2
clone size: .

CDR3 protein: CASSQGTAYTEAFF
CDR3 DNA: TGTGCCAGCAGCCAGGGGACAGCCTACACTGAAGCTTTCTTT
J gene: TRBJ1-1
V gene: TRBV6-5
D gene: TRBD1
clone size: .

CDR3 protein: CASSFNRVDQPQHF
CDR3 DNA: TGTGCCAGCAGTTTCAACAGGGTCGATCAGCCCCAGCATTTT
J gene: TRBJ1-5
V gene: TRBV27
D gene: .
clone size: .

CDR3 protein: CASRVDWAGDPGELFF
CDR3 DNA: TGTGCCAGCAGAGTCGACTGGGCGGGAGACCCCGGGGAGCTGTTTTTT
J gene: TRBJ2-2
V gene: TRBV5-4
D gene: TRBD2
clone size: .

CDR3 protein: CASSRAGTMNTEAFF
CDR3 DNA: TGTGCCAGCAGTAGAGCCGGGACAATGAACACTGAAGCTTTCTTT
J gene: TRBJ1-1
V gene: TRBV27
D gene: .
clone size: once

CDR3 protein: CASSLKKPSGELFF
CDR3 DNA: TGTGCCAGCAGCTTAAAGAAGCCGTCCGGGGAGCTGTTTTTT
J gene: TRBJ2-2
V gene: TRBV7-2
D gene: .
clone size: .

CDR3 protein: CASSPGIGRGTYNEQFF
CDR3 DNA: TGTGCCAGCAGCCCAGGAATAGGCAGGGGCACCTACAATGAGCAGTTCTTC
J gene: TRBJ2-1
V gene: TRBV14
D gene: .
clone size: .

CDR3 protein: CASSVLASGSGEQFF
CDR3 DNA: TGTGCCAGCAGCGTACTGGCTAGCGGGAGCGGGGAGCAGTTCTTC
J gene: TRBJ2-1
V gene: TRBV9
D gene: TRBD2
clone size: .